A selection of T cell receptor beta chains follows, all from one sample in a study of T cell responses to AZD1222 COVID-19 vaccine. Sequencing used immunoSEQ multiplex PCR; TCRdb keeps in-frame clones, though not all of them. The sample has tens of thousands of clones; around nine tenths are singletons. The sample in question was peripheral blood, obtained on day 0 of MenACWY control vaccination. The receptors originated from an adult in good health. The CDR3 runs from the conserved cysteine through the conserved F or W. The order of the fields is D gene, V gene, CDR3 length, J gene, CDR3 protein, CDR3 DNA. D genes are given only for firm matches.

D gene: TRBD2
V gene: TRBV5-4
CDR3 length: 13
J gene: TRBJ2-5
CDR3 protein: CASTAPGGETQYF
CDR3 DNA: TGTGCCAGCACCGCACCCGGGGGGGAGACCCAGTACTTC

D gene: .
V gene: TRBV6-5
CDR3 length: 12
J gene: TRBJ1-2
CDR3 protein: CASSFDGIGYTF
CDR3 DNA: TGTGCCAGCAGTTTCGACGGGATCGGCTACACCTTC

D gene: TRBD1
V gene: TRBV6-2/TRBV6-3
CDR3 length: 17
J gene: TRBJ2-3
CDR3 protein: CASSYSTGTGDTDTQYF
CDR3 DNA: TGTGCCAGCAGTTACTCGACCGGGACAGGTGACACAGATACGCAGTATTTT

D gene: TRBD1
V gene: TRBV7-8
CDR3 length: 15
J gene: TRBJ2-7
CDR3 protein: CASSLTGTGNYEQYF
CDR3 DNA: TGTGCCAGCAGCTTAACCGGGACAGGGAACTACGAGCAGTACTTC

D gene: .
V gene: TRBV12-3/TRBV12-4
CDR3 length: 12
J gene: TRBJ1-1
CDR3 protein: CASSLGYTEAFF
CDR3 DNA: TGTGCCAGCAGTTTAGGATACACTGAAGCTTTCTTT

D gene: .
V gene: TRBV10-2
CDR3 length: 12
J gene: TRBJ2-1
CDR3 protein: CASRGGYNEQFF
CDR3 DNA: TGCGCCAGCAGGGGAGGTTACAATGAGCAGTTCTTC

D gene: TRBD1
V gene: TRBV6-5
CDR3 length: 14
J gene: TRBJ1-4
CDR3 protein: CASRGTGVREKLFF
CDR3 DNA: TGTGCCAGCAGAGGGACAGGGGTTCGTGAAAAACTGTTTTTT

D gene: .
V gene: TRBV19
CDR3 length: 13
J gene: TRBJ1-2
CDR3 protein: CASSRDTNYGYTF
CDR3 DNA: TGTGCCAGCAGCCGGGACACTAACTATGGCTACACCTTC

D gene: .
V gene: TRBV6-2/TRBV6-3
CDR3 length: 14
J gene: TRBJ1-3
CDR3 protein: CASSDNWTGNTIYF
CDR3 DNA: TGTGCCAGCAGTGACAATTGGACTGGAAACACCATATATTTT

D gene: .
V gene: TRBV6-4
CDR3 length: 14
J gene: TRBJ1-6
CDR3 protein: CASSDSGAEAPLHF
CDR3 DNA: TGTGCCAGCAGTGACTCTGGGGCGGAAGCTCCCCTCCACTTT

D gene: TRBD1
V gene: TRBV10-2
CDR3 length: 12
J gene: TRBJ1-2
CDR3 protein: CASSGQGTIYTF
CDR3 DNA: TGCGCCAGCAGTGGACAGGGGACGATCTACACCTTC

D gene: TRBD2
V gene: TRBV29-1
CDR3 length: 13
J gene: TRBJ2-3
CDR3 protein: CSVEAGGADTQYF
CDR3 DNA: TGCAGCGTTGAGGCCGGGGGGGCAGATACGCAGTATTTT

D gene: .
V gene: TRBV5-1
CDR3 length: 15
J gene: TRBJ1-4
CDR3 protein: CASSLVGTTNEKLFF
CDR3 DNA: TGCGCCAGCAGCTTGGTGGGGACAACTAATGAAAAACTGTTTTTT